Shown below are 19 T cell receptor beta chains from a single sample sequenced in a study of early T cells in non-severe SARS-CoV-2 infection. Using its own MiXCR run on the 5' RACE reads, TCRdb lists one record per CDR3 protein. The repertoire holds under 65,000 distinct CDR3 sequences, with 9.5% to 15% as singletons. Sequenced input: whole blood. These receptors all stem from an adult who was a healthcare worker with PCR-confirmed SARS-CoV-2 infection or an uninfected control (not recorded which).

This clonotype has just a few counts. The chain combines TRBV15 with TRBJ1-5; D not resolved. The CDR3 covers 15 residues. Germline V gives CDR1 LNHNV, CDR2 YYDKDF (reference sequence). V gave up 0 bases and J gave up 5 bases, with 11 bases separating them. The CDR3 DNA is TGTGCCACCAGCAGAGATAAGGGTTCCTATCAGCCCCAGCATTTT. Translated, it gives CATSRDKGSYQPQHF.

This clonotype turned up a few times. The rearrangement links TRBV12-3 or TRBV12-4 to TRBJ2-7; 8 bases are shared with TRBD2. CDR3 length equals 15 residues. The trim removed 5 bases at V and 2 bases at J, leaving 8 bases unmatched. Here the CDR3 DNA reads TGTGCCAGCAGTAACCCGGGACTAGGGACCTACGAGCAGTACTTC. Amino acid sequence: CASSNPGLGTYEQYF.

The chain recombines TRBV7-8 with TRBJ1-4, with 9 bases that match TRBD1. The ends lost 5 bases at V and 8 bases at J; junction bases unmatched: 12. This CDR3 spans 16 amino acids. CDR1 SGHVS and CDR2 FQNEAQ come from the germline V gene. The CDR3 region is CASSPSTGGKSEKLFF. CDR3 nucleotide sequence: TGTGCCAGCAGCCCCTCGACAGGGGGAAAGTCGGAAAAACTGTTTTTT.

This sequence joins TRBV20-1 and TRBJ2-1; 8 bases match TRBD2. Germline CDR1 DFQATT, CDR2 SNEGSKA (reference sequence). The CDR3 consists of 14 residues. V lost 0 bases, J lost 15 bases, and 13 bases stayed unmatched. CDR3 in DNA: TGCAGTGCTAGAGATCCTACTAGCGGCCCGATGCGGTTCTTC. It specifies CSARDPTSGPMRFF.

Ten or more counts support this clonotype. The chain employs TRBV10-2 and TRBJ2-1, with D tentatively TRBD2 (5 bases). Trimming left V 5 bases short and J 4 bases short, with 15 bases between. Germline loops: CDR1 WSHSY, CDR2 SAAADI. The CDR3 length is 15 residues. The CDR3 spells CASSLTRVEYNEQFF. The DNA for the CDR3 is TGCGCCAGCAGTCTTACTAGGGTAGAATACAATGAGCAGTTCTTC.

This clonotype is medium-sized within its sample. The chain employs TRBV20-1 and TRBJ2-1; 8 nucleotides match TRBD2. CDR1 and CDR2 (germline): DFQATT, SNEGSKA (reference sequence). V trimming: 0 bases; J trimming: 3 bases; junction bases outside the gene matches: 7. The CDR3 is 16 residues long. In DNA, the CDR3 is TGCAGTGCTAGAGATCAGCGGGAGTCTGGCTACAATGAGCAGTTCTTC. Amino acid sequence: CSARDQRESGYNEQFF.

The V gene is TRBV12-3 or TRBV12-4, the J gene TRBJ2-6; D is possibly TRBD1 or TRBD2 (5 bases each). V shed 7 bases and J shed 2 bases, with 12 bases lying between them. This CDR3 is 15 amino acids long. CDR3: CASTRDLPGANVLTF. The DNA of the CDR3 is TGTGCCAGCACCAGGGACCTCCCTGGGGCCAACGTCCTGACTTTC.

The chain carries TRBV4-1 and TRBJ2-7, with 8 bases identical to TRBD2. V gave up 1 base and J gave up 5 bases; unmatched junction bases: 7. This CDR3 is 15 amino acids long. CDR1 and CDR2 (germline): MGHRA, YSYEKL. The CDR3 nucleotides read TGCGCCAGCAGCCAAGTCGGGAGGGGAAGGCACGAGCAGTACTTC. Translated: CASSQVGRGRHEQYF.

V usage is TRBV29-1 and J usage is TRBJ2-3, with D maybe TRBD2 (6 bases). Trimming took 7 bases from V and 4 from J, leaving 9 bases between them. The CDR3 is 11 residues long. The germline V gene has CDR1 SQVTM and CDR2 ANQGSEA. The CDR3: CSGTKADTQYF. The CDR3 bases are TGCAGCGGGACTAAAGCAGATACGCAGTATTTT.

In this sample, this clonotype turned up a few times. The chain recombines TRBV7-2 with TRBJ1-1; D uncertain. V lost 0 bases and J lost 4, with 12 bases in between. Germline loops: CDR1 SGHTA, CDR2 FQGNSA. The CDR3 covers 15 residues. The CDR3 loop is CASSLATARGTEAFF. The CDR3 nucleotides read TGTGCCAGCAGCTTAGCCACAGCCCGCGGCACTGAAGCTTTCTTT.

A note on this clonotype: At one end the junction does not follow the germline gene, possibly because of a read error. The chain joins TRBV29-1 to TRBJ1-2; 7 nucleotides match TRBD1. CDR1 is SQVTM and CDR2 is ANQGSEA in the germline V gene. The CDR3 extends over 12 amino acids. The CDR3, as DNA: TGCAGCGTGGAAGGACAGGAGTATGGCTACACCTTC. Its protein is CSVEGQEYGYTF.

This clonotype was picked up many times. The chain employs TRBV10-1 and TRBJ2-7, with 7 nucleotides matching TRBD2. The V gene end was trimmed by 4 bases and the J gene end by 0 bases; junction bases not matched to a gene: 6. Germline V gene data show CDR1 as WNHNN and CDR2 as SYGVQD (reference sequence). The CDR3 contains 15 residues. CDR3 amino acids: CASSGASGFSYEQYF. The CDR3 region has the DNA TGCGCCAGCAGTGGGGCTAGCGGTTTCTCCTACGAGCAGTACTTC.

V gene TRBV28 combines with J gene TRBJ2-7; no clear D gene. Per the germline V gene, CDR1 is MDHEN and CDR2 is SYDVKM. The CDR3 is made up of 14 amino acids. V lost 4 bases to trimming and J lost 1 base, with 11 bases between them. The CDR3 bases are TGTGCCAGCAGTTCTTCTCTAGTGTCCTACGAGCAGTACTTC. Protein: CASSSSLVSYEQYF.

This clonotype has ten or more counts. This chain connects TRBV10-3 to TRBJ2-1; D ambiguous. CDR1 is ENHRY, CDR2 SYGVKD, per germline. The CDR3 is 15 residues long. The V end was cut by 4 bases, the J end by 2 bases, with 12 bases between. This CDR3 is CAISGNLGTYNEQFF. DNA of the CDR3: TGTGCCATCAGTGGGAATTTAGGGACCTACAATGAGCAGTTCTTC.

This clonotype was observed many times. The J gene is TRBJ2-6, the V gene TRBV5-4; D remains unclear. V lost 0 bases and J lost 0, with 7 bases in between. The CDR3 sequence is 16 residues long. Germline CDR1 reads SGHNT; CDR2 reads YYREEE (reference sequence). The CDR3 reads CASSLAFSSGANVLTF. The CDR3 nucleotides are TGTGCCAGCAGCTTGGCCTTCAGCTCTGGGGCCAACGTCCTGACTTTC.

The genes are TRBV18 and TRBJ1-5, with a tentative D call TRBD1 (5 bases). This CDR3 contains 15 residues. Per germline, CDR1 KGHSH and CDR2 LQKENI. V was pared by 8 bases and J by 6 bases, with 20 bases between. Here the CDR3 reads CASQGEASGGQPQHF. The CDR3 bases are TGTGCCAGCCAAGGAGAAGCTTCGGGGGGTCAGCCCCAGCATTTT.

In this sample, this clonotype turned up many times. The rearrangement links TRBV3-1 to TRBJ2-7, with D uncertain. The V end lost 4 bases, the J end lost 0 bases, and 16 bases lay between the germline ends. CDR1 LGHDT and CDR2 YNNKEL come from the germline V gene (reference sequence). CDR3 size: 16 residues. The CDR3, as DNA: TGTGCCAGCAGCCGAGGTACCCGAGAGCTCTCCTACGAGCAGTACTTC. It is translated as CASSRGTRELSYEQYF.

This clonotype has a count of ten or more. V usage is TRBV7-9 and J usage is TRBJ2-7; TRBD2 matches 9 bases. The CDR3 runs 14 residues. Germline CDR1 is SEHNR and CDR2 is FQNEAQ (reference sequence). Trimming at V came to 6 bases and at J to 2 bases, leaving 5 bases not matched to a gene. The CDR3 sequence is CASSMTSGTYEQYF. CDR3 nucleotide sequence: TGTGCCAGCAGTATGACTAGCGGAACCTACGAGCAGTACTTC. Full variable domain (rest looked up from reference TRBV7-9 and TRBJ2-7): DTGVSQNPRHKITKRGQNVTFRCDPISEHNRLYWYRQTLGQGPEFLTYFQNEAQLEKSRLLSDRFSAERPKGSFSTLEIQRTEQGDSAMYLCASSMTSGTYEQYFGPGTRLTVT.

Regarding this clonotype: One base away lies a much larger clone, so this may be a sequencing read error. The chain carries TRBV10-3 and TRBJ1-1; D is unclear. Germline CDR1 reads ENHRY; CDR2 reads SYGVKD. The CDR3 totals 13 residues. The CDR3 region is CVTRREINTEAFF. The CDR3 DNA reads as TGTGTCACTCGGAGGGAGATAAACACTGAAGCTTTCTTT.